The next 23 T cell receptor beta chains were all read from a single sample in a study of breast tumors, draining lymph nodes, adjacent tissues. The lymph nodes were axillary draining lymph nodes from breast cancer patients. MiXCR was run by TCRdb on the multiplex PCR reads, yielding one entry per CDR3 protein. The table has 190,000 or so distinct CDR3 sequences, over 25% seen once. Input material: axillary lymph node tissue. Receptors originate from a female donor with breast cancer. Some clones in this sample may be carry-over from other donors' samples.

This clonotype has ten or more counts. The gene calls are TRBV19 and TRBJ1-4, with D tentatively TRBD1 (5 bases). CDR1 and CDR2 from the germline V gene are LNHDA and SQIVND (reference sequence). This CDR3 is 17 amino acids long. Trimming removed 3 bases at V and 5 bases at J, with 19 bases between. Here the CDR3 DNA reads TGTGCCAGTAGTATCCAGTCCGGACCAGAGGGGAATGAAAAACTGTTTTTT. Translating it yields CASSIQSGPEGNEKLFF.

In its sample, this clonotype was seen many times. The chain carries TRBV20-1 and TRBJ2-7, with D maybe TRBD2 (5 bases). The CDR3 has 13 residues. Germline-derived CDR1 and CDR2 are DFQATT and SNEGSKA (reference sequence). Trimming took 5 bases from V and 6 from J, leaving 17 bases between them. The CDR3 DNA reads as TGCAGTGCTCTGAGGACTCCGGCGGGCGAGCAGTACTTC. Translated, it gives CSALRTPAGEQYF.

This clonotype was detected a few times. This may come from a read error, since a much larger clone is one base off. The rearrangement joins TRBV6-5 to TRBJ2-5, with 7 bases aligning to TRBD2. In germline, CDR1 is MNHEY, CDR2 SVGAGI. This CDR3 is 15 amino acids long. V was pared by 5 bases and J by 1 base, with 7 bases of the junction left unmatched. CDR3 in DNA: TGTGCCAGCAGTCAGTGGAGCGGGGTCCAAGAGACCCAGTACTTC. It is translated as CASSQWSGVQETQYF.

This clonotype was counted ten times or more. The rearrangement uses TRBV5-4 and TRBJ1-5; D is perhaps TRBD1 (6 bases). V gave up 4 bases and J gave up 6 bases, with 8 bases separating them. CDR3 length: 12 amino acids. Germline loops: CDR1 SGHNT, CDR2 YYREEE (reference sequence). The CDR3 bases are TGTGCCAGCAGCGTACAGGGTCAGCCCCAGCATTTT. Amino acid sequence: CASSVQGQPQHF.

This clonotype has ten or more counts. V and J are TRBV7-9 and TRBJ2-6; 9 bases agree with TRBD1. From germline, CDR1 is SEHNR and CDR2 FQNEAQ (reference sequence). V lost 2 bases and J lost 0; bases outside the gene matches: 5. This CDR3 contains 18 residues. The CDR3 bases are TGTGCCAGCAGCTTAAAGACAGGGGGATACTCTGGGGCCAACGTCCTGACTTTC. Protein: CASSLKTGGYSGANVLTF.

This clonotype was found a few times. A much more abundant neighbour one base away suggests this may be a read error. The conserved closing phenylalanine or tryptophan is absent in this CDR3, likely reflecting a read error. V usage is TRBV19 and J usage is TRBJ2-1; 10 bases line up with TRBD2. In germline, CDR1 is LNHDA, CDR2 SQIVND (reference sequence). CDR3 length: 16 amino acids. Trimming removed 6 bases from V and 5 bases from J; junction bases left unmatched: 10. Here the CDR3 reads CASSSLRTSGDNEQFS. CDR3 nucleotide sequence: TGTGCCAGTAGCAGCCTCCGGACTAGCGGAGACAATGAGCAGTTCTCC.

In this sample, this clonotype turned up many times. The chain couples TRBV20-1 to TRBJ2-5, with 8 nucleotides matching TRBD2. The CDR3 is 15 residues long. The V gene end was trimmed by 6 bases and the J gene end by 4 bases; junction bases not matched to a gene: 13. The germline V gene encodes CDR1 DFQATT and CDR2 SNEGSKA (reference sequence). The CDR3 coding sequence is TGCAGTGCCAGGAGTGGCGGGGGGCGGGCAGAGACCCAGTACTTC. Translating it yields CSARSGGGRAETQYF.

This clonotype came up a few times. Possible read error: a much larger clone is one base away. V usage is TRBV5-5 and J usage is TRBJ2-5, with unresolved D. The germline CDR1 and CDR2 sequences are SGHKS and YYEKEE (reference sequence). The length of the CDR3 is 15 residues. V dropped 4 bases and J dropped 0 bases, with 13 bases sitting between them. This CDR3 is CASSLPRAYQETQYF. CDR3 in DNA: TGTGCCAGCAGCCTACCCCGCGCGTACCAAGAGACCCAGTACTTC.

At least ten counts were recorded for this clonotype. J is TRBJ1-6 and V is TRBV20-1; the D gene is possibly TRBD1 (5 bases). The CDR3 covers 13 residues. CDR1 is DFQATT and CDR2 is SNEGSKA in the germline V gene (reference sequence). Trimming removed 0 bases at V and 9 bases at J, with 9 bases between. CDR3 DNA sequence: TGCAGTGCTAGAGATAGGGACGCTTCACCCCTCCACTTT. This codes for CSARDRDASPLHF.

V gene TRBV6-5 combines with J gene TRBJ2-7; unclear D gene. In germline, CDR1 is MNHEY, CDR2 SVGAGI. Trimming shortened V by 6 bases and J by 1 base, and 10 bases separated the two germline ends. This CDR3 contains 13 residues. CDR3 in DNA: TGTGCCAGCAGACTCTTGGGGTCCTACGAGCAGTACTTC. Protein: CASRLLGSYEQYF.

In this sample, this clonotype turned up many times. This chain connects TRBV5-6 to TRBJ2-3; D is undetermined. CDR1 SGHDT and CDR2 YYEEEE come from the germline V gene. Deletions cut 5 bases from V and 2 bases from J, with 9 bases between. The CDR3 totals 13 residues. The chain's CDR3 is CASRRQHTDTQYF. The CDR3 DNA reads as TGTGCCAGCAGACGACAACACACAGATACGCAGTATTTT.

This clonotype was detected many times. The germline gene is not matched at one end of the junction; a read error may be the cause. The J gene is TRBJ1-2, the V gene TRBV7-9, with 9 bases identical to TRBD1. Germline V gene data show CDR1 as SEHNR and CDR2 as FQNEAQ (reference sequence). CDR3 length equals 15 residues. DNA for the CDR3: TGTGCCAGCAGCACCGGACAGGGGCCTAACTATGGCTACCCCTTC. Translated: CASSTGQGPNYGYPF.

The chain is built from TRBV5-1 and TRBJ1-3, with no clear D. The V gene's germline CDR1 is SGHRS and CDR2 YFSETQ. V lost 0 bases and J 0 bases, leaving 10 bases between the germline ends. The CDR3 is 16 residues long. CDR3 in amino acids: CASSLVQTASGNTIYF. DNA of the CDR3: TGCGCCAGCAGCTTGGTACAAACCGCCTCTGGAAACACCATATATTTT.

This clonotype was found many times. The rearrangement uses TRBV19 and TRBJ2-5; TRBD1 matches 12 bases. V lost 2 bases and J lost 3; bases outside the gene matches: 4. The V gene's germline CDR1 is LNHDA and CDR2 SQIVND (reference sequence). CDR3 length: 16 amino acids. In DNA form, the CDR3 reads TGTGCCAGTAGTATATTGGGACAGGGGGCGAAAGAGACCCAGTACTTC. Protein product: CASSILGQGAKETQYF.

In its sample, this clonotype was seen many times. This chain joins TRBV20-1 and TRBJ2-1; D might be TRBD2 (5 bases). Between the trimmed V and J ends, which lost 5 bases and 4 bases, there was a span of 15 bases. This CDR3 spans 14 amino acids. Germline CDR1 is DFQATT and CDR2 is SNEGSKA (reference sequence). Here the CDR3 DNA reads TGCAGTGCTCTCGGCCAGCTAGCATACAATGAGCAGTTCTTC. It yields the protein CSALGQLAYNEQFF.

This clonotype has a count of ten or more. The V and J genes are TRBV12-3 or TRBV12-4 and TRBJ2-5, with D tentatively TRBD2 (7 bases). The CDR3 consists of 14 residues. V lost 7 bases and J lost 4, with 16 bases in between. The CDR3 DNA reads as TGTGCCAGCACCGTTCGGAGGGGGGGAGAGACCCAGTACTTC. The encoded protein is CASTVRRGGETQYF.

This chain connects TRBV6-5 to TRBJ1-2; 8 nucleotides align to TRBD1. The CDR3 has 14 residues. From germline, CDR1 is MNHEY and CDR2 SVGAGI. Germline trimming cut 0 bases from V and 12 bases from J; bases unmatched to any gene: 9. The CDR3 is CASSYSGDRRGNTF. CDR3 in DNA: TGTGCCAGCAGTTACTCGGGGGACAGGCGTGGAAACACCTTC.

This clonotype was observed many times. CDR3 residues: CSVELAGGTGELFF. For the CDR3, the DNA is TGCAGCGTCGAACTAGCGGGAGGGACCGGGGAGCTGTTTTTT. V is TRBV29-1 and J is TRBJ2-2; TRBD2 matches at 13 bases. The trim removed 6 bases at V and 5 bases at J, leaving 3 bases unmatched. The germline CDR1 and CDR2 sequences are SQVTM and ANQGSEA. The CDR3 spans 14 residues.

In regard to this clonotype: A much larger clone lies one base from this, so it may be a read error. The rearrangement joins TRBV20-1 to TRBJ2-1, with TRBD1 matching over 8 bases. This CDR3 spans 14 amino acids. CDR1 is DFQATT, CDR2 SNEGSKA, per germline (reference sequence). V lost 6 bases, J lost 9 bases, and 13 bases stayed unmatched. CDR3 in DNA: TGCAGTGCGGCTGACAGGGGAGGAAACACTGAGCAGTTCTTC. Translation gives CSAADRGGNTEQFF.

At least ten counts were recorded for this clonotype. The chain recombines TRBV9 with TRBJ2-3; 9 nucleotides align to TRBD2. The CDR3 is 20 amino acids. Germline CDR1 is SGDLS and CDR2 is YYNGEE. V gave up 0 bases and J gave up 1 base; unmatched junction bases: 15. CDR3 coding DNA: TGTGCCAGCAGCGTAGAAGGGGCGGGGGGGGCCTATGTTGGCACAGATACGCAGTATTTT. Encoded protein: CASSVEGAGGAYVGTDTQYF.

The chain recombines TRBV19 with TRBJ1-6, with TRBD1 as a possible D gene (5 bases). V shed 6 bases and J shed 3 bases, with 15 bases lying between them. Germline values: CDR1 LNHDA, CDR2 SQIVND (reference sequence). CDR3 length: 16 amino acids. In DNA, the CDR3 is TGTGCCAGTAGCTCCGGACGGGGGAACTATAATTCACCCCTCCACTTT. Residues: CASSSGRGNYNSPLHF.

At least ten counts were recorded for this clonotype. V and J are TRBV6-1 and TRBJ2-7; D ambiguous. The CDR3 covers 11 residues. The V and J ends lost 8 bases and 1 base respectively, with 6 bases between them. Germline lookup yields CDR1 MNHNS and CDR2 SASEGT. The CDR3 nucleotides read TGTGCCAGCGAGAATTCCTACGAGCAGTACTTC. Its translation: CASENSYEQYF.

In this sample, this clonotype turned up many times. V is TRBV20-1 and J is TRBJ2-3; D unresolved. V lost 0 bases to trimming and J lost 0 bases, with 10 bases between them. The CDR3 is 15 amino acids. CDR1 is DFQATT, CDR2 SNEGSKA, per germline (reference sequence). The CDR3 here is CSARDLRISTDTQYF. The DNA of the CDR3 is TGCAGTGCTAGAGACCTCCGAATTAGCACAGATACGCAGTATTTT.